These 7 T cell receptor beta chains were sequenced from one sample in a study of shared clonotypes between healthy human individuals. Profiled with immunoSEQ multiplex PCR; TCRdb holds only in-frame clones, not every one. The repertoire holds some 2 million clones, with approximately 95% as singletons. CD45RO-negative, CCR7-positively selected cells formed the naive CD8 fraction, excluding terminally differentiated effector memory CD45RA+ cells. Sequencing was done on a sample of naive CD8+ T cells sorted from blood. The receptors were sampled from a man between 18 and 35 years old in good health.

The chain carries TRBV5-6 and TRBJ2-1; no firm D call. CDR3 length: 12 residues. Germline V gene data show CDR1 as SGHDT and CDR2 as YYEEEE. Trimming removed 1 base at V and 6 bases at J, with 5 bases between. The DNA for the CDR3 is TGTGCCAGCAGCTTGTCGGCCAATGAGCAGTTCTTC. Its translation is CASSLSANEQFF.

This chain uses TRBV5-6 with TRBJ1-5; perhaps TRBD1 as D (6 bases). V lost 4 bases and J 2 bases, leaving 13 bases between the germline ends. This CDR3 is 15 amino acids long. Germline lookup yields CDR1 SGHDT and CDR2 YYEEEE. This CDR3 reads CASSAGPGGNQPQHF. As DNA, the CDR3 is TGTGCCAGCAGCGCCGGACCAGGGGGCAATCAGCCCCAGCATTTT.

To note about this clone: The sample contains more than one DNA sequence encoding this CDR3. V and J are TRBV5-1 and TRBJ2-1; perhaps TRBD2 as D (6 bases). The CDR3 is made up of 15 amino acids. Germline CDR1 is SGHRS and CDR2 is YFSETQ. V was shortened by 1 base and J by 4 bases, with 12 bases between the two germline ends. The CDR3 loop reads CASSLTGTEYNEQFF. CDR3 nucleotides: TGCGCCAGCAGCTTGACCGGGACTGAATACAATGAGCAGTTCTTC. The full variable domain, completed using reference TRBV5-1 and TRBJ2-1, is KAGVTQTPRYLIKTRGQQVTLSCSPISGHRSVSWYQQTPGQGLQFLFEYFSETQRNKGNFPGRFSGRQFSNSRSEMNVSTLELGDSALYLCASSLTGTEYNEQFFGPGTRLTVL.

This sequence joins TRBV14 and TRBJ1-1; TRBD1 matches 9 bases. This CDR3 region has 13 residues. CDR1 is SGHDN and CDR2 is FVKESK in the germline V gene. The junction had 6 bases not matched to a gene; V was cut back by 2 bases and J by 11 bases. The CDR3 DNA follows: TGTGCCAGCAGCCAATTGACAGGGGGAGAGGCTTTCTTT. This encodes CASSQLTGGEAFF.

The CDR3 region is CASSDGTGGALGAFF. The CDR3 coding sequence is TGTGCCAGCAGTGATGGGACAGGGGGCGCGCTGGGAGCTTTCTTT. The J gene is TRBJ1-1, the V gene TRBV6-1, with 12 bases fitting TRBD1. Trimming cost V 3 bases and J 10 bases; bases outside gene matches: 9. This CDR3 spans 15 amino acids. Germline V gene sequence: CDR1 MNHNS, CDR2 SASEGT.

The chain carries TRBV7-9 and TRBJ1-1, with D maybe TRBD1 (6 bases). CDR1 is SEHNR, CDR2 FQNEAQ, per germline (reference sequence). The CDR3 has 15 amino acids. The V and J ends lost 1 base and 3 bases respectively, with 12 bases between them. CDR3 in amino acids: CASSLGTGADTEAFF. CDR3 DNA sequence: TGTGCCAGCAGCTTAGGTACGGGGGCGGACACTGAAGCTTTCTTT.

The chain couples TRBV7-9 to TRBJ1-1; 8 nucleotides agree with TRBD1. In germline, CDR1 is SEHNR, CDR2 FQNEAQ (reference sequence). The V segment lost 4 bases and the J segment 1 base; nucleotides outside the gene matches: 14. CDR3 length equals 18 residues. This CDR3 reads CASSYDHYGQGENTEAFF. The DNA for the CDR3 is TGTGCCAGCAGCTATGACCACTACGGACAGGGCGAGAACACTGAAGCTTTCTTT.